This T cell receptor beta chain was sequenced in a study of CXCR3-negative and CXCR3-positive naive CD8 T cells. A remark on this clonotype: No antigen is known for it.

Findings and limits, study-wide: Both of the naive subsets showed about the same high diversity, but memory CD8+ cells had much less. CXCR3-negative and CXCR3-positive naive cells shared comparable TRBV-TRBJ usage, but memory cells did not. More hydrophobic TRB CDR3s occurred in CXCR3-positive than in CXCR3-negative naive cells.

The authors made the TRB cDNA libraries by 5' RACE using UMI labels. Using the 5' RACE reads, TCRdb records one entry per CDR3 protein without DNA. The sample table sets out some 68,000 distinct CDR3 sequences. In germline, CDR1 is LNHDA, CDR2 SQIVND (reference sequence). This CDR3 comprises 14 residues. The sequenced sample was naive CXCR3+ CD8+ T cells from blood. Subset of the sample: CD45RO-CCR7+CD27+CD95- naive CD8+ T cells expressing CXCR3 (TNR3+). The TCR was taken from a human donor in good health. Some clones in this sample may be carry-over from other donors' samples. V gene TRBV19 combines with J gene TRBJ2-1; the TCRdb D gene call, TRBD2, has no DNA to confirm it. The CDR3 here is CASSMASGGYQQFF.